This TCR beta chain was captured in a study of OX40 agonist ivuxolimab in advanced cancers. Broader study findings: CD8+ T cells showed, on average, more clonal expansion than CD4+ cells. It was also the case that some nonresponders had low normalized T-cell clonal expansion.

V was pared by 3 bases and J by 7 bases, with 10 bases between. The CDR3 sequence is 13 residues long. Germline V lookup: CDR1 MDHEN, CDR2 SYDVKM. Comment on this clone: Its antigen remains unknown.

This table comes from immunoSEQ multiplex PCR, and its TCRdb copy is limited to in-frame clones, with some not included. There are about 50,000 clones in the sample; roughly 91% occur only once, and more than 6.5% lies in the top ten. This sequence was found in an adult with an advanced solid tumor such as melanoma, head and neck, liver or kidney cancer. The chain links TRBV28 to TRBJ2-1; D not certain. The specimen comprised CD4+ or CD8+ T cells sorted from blood, sampled in a trial of the OX40 agonist ivuxolimab. The CDR3 region has the DNA TGTGCCAGCAGTTTTATAGGGATGAATGAGCAGTTCTTC. Translation gives CASSFIGMNEQFF.